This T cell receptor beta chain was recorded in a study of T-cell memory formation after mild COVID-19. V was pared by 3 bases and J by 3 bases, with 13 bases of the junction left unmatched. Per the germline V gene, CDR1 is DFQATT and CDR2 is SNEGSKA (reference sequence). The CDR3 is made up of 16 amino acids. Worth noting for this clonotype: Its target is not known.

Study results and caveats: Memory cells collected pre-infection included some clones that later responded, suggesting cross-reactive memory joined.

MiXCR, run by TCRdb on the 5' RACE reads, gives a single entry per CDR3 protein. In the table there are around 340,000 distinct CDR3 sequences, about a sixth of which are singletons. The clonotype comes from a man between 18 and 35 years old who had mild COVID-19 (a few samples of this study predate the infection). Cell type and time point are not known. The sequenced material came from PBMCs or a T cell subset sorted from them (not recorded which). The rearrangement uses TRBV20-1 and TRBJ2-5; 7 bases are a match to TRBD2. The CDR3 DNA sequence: TGCAGTGCTAGTCTTCCTGGGAGGGGCGGGGAAGAGACCCAGTACTTC. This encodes CSASLPGRGGEETQYF.